This TCR beta chain was captured by sequencing in a study of high-grade serous ovarian cancer treatment subgroups. Whole-study findings and limits: Bulk tumor TCR sequencing gave no spatial information. Clonal relatedness tracked neoantigen level, and by trend copy number and mutation load. Repertoire similarity ranged about 0.11 to 0.79 between tumors of one patient.

The table came from immunoSEQ multiplex PCR; TCRdb's copy has only in-frame clones and leaves some out. The table records a few thousand clones, 55% to 70% of them present only once. Of note for this clone: No antigen is known for it.

The tumor samples were collected prior to definitive surgery or chemotherapy. Per the germline V gene, CDR1 is SGHTA and CDR2 is FQGNSA. The CDR3 contains 18 residues. The germline V and J ends were trimmed by 5 bases and 2 bases, with 22 bases remaining between them. The TCR originated in a human donor with high-grade serous ovarian cancer. The sample comprised tumor tissue. The J gene is TRBJ2-4, the V gene TRBV7-2; D remains ambiguous. The CDR3 sequence: CASSLLTRLGLTKNIQYF. CDR3 nucleotide sequence: TGTGCCAGCAGCCTCCTTACGAGGTTAGGTTTAACCAAAAACATTCAGTACTTC.